This entry is about one TCR beta chain. Trimming at V came to 6 bases and at J to 2 bases, leaving 6 bases not matched to a gene. Germline values: CDR1 SQVTM, CDR2 ANQGSEA. The CDR3 contains 14 residues. The data were taken from a study of blood T cell repertoires in COVID-19. On the study more broadly: Sites in the United States, Italy and Spain provided acute and convalescent COVID-19 samples. The analysed material was cDNA or gDNA that came from T cells, B-cell-depleted T cells, or PBMCs.

Methods used by the authors: Counts of nucleated cells, estimated from reference gene primer amplification, were obtained. The assay was immunoSEQ multiplex PCR, and TCRdb's table has in-frame clones only and misses some. The DNA was the basis for D and trimming; V, J and clone size are from that table. Seen here are 430,000 or so clones, approximately 88% observed once, and the top ten hold 1.8%. Recovery among Cohort 3 donors was established by two negative PCRs, clearance, or symptom resolution. Sequencing used PBMCs or T cells enriched from blood (not recorded which). The source of this sequence is a woman between 40 and 55 years old who had recovered from COVID-19. The chain carries TRBV29-1 and TRBJ1-5; 8 nucleotides agree with TRBD1. CDR3 sequence (DNA): TGCAGCGTCGGACAGGGCAGAGGCAATCAGCCCCAGCATTTT. Protein: CSVGQGRGNQPQHF.